Listed below are T cell receptor beta chains from one sample, sequenced in a study of OX40 agonist ivuxolimab in advanced cancers. This table comes from immunoSEQ multiplex PCR, and its TCRdb copy is limited to in-frame clones, with some not included. The table lists 57,000 or so clones, about 91% of them singletons, with over 15% in the top ten. The source was CD4+ or CD8+ T cells sorted from blood, collected in a trial of the OX40 agonist ivuxolimab. Source of these receptors: an adult with an advanced solid tumor such as melanoma, head and neck, liver or kidney cancer. Each CDR3 is given with its conserved first and last residue. D genes are given only for firm matches. Size values are once, few and many counts, or a class for expanded clones, and some rows have none.

abundance	v_gene	j_gene	len	d_gene	CDR3nt	CDR3aa
NA	TRBV7-8	TRBJ2-7	14	NA	TGTGCCAGCAGTCATACCGGGTCCGGGCGAGAGCAGTACTTC	CASSHTGSGREQYF
NA	TRBV29-1	TRBJ2-2	15	TRBD1	TGCAGCGCCGAGGCGGGGACAGGGACCACCGGGGAGCTGTTTTTT	CSAEAGTGTTGELFF
NA	TRBV28	TRBJ1-5	15	TRBD1	TGTGCCAGCAGTCCCACAGGGGGCGCAGGGCAGCCCCAGCATTTT	CASSPTGGAGQPQHF
NA	TRBV30	TRBJ2-7	14	TRBD2	TGTGCCTGGAGTGTATTAGCGGGATTTTCCGAGCAGTACTTC	CAWSVLAGFSEQYF
few	TRBV7-9	TRBJ1-5	12	NA	TGTGCCAGCAGCTTAGAAGCCTACCAACAGCATTTT	CASSLEAYQQHF
NA	TRBV27	TRBJ2-3	19	TRBD2	TGTGTCAGCAGTTTCATAGCGGGAGGCCACATAACGGGGGTCGATACGCAGTATTTT	CVSSFIAGGHITGVDTQYF
NA	TRBV5-4	TRBJ1-5	12	TRBD1	TGTGCCAGCAACCCCAGGGGGGAGCCCCAGCATTTT	CASNPRGEPQHF
NA	TRBV29-1	TRBJ2-7	13	TRBD2	TGCAGCGTGGAAACGGGACTAAGCTACGAGCAGTACTTC	CSVETGLSYEQYF
NA	TRBV11-2	TRBJ2-5	14	NA	TGTGCCAGCAGCCAGGAGGGGCTAGCAGAGACCCAGTACTTC	CASSQEGLAETQYF
NA	TRBV11-2	TRBJ1-1	14	NA	TGTGCCAGCAGCCCCGAGGGGCGTAACACTGAAGCTTTCTTT	CASSPEGRNTEAFF
NA	TRBV19	TRBJ2-7	15	NA	TGTGCCAGTAGTATCATAGCCGGCCCTGGGGGCGAGCAGTACTTC	CASSIIAGPGGEQYF
NA	TRBV28	TRBJ1-1	11	NA	TGTGCCGTAGACAGTAACACTGAAGCTTTCTTT	CAVDSNTEAFF
NA	TRBV28	TRBJ2-1	16	NA	TGTGCCAGCAGTACCCCCCGGGAGCGGGCCCACAATGAGCAGTTCTTC	CASSTPRERAHNEQFF
NA	TRBV27	TRBJ1-1	14	NA	TGTGCCAGCAGTAGAGACAGTGTCGGCACTGAAGCTTTCTTT	CASSRDSVGTEAFF
once	TRBV19	TRBJ2-1	13	TRBD2	TGCTGCAGCGGGGGGAGCTCCTACAATGAGCAGTTCTTC	CCSGGSSYNEQFF
NA	TRBV4-2	TRBJ2-4	13	NA	TGTGCCAGCAGCCAAGGCGGAGGTGGGATGCAGTACTTC	CASSQGGGGMQYF
NA	TRBV7-2	TRBJ1-1	15	NA	TGTGCCAGCAGCTTAGCGGTAGGGGTTGGCACTGAAGCTTTCTTT	CASSLAVGVGTEAFF
once	TRBV10-1	TRBJ2-7	12	NA	TGCGCCAGCAGTGAGGGAACCTACGAGCAGTACTTC	CASSEGTYEQYF
once	TRBV7-9	TRBJ2-1	13	NA	TGTGCCAGCATTGGACCATCCTACAATGAGCAGTTCTTC	CASIGPSYNEQFF
NA	TRBV28	TRBJ2-1	16	NA	TGTGCCAGCAGTTTATTAGGGCAAACGACGGGTAGTGAGCAGTTCTTC	CASSLLGQTTGSEQFF
NA	TRBV5-6	TRBJ2-1	11	NA	TGTGCCAGCAGCACGGACAATGAGCAGTTCTTC	CASSTDNEQFF
NA	TRBV5-1	TRBJ2-7	15	NA	TGCGCCAGCAGCCCCCCGGAGCGGCAGCCGGCCGAGCAGTACTTC	CASSPPERQPAEQYF
NA	TRBV5-6	TRBJ2-5	15	NA	TGTGCCAGCAGCTTGGCGGCCTCGTACCAAGAGACCCAGTACTTC	CASSLAASYQETQYF
once	TRBV28	TRBJ2-7	14	TRBD2	TGTGCCAGCAACGGACTAGCGGACTCCTACGAGCAGTACTTC	CASNGLADSYEQYF
NA	TRBV4-1	TRBJ1-4	15	NA	TGCGCCAGCAGCCAAGAAGACGGCAGGGGAGAAAAACTGTTTTTT	CASSQEDGRGEKLFF
NA	TRBV27	TRBJ2-7	16	NA	TGTGCCAGCAGTCTCTCCCTCCCCAACACCCTGGGGGAGCAGTACTTC	CASSLSLPNTLGEQYF
NA	TRBV6-5	TRBJ2-3	14	TRBD1	TGTGCCAGCAGCCAGGGACAGGGGGCAGATACGCAGTATTTT	CASSQGQGADTQYF
NA	TRBV6-4	TRBJ1-1	12	NA	TGTGCCAGCAGTGACTCTGGGGGAGAAGCTTTCTTT	CASSDSGGEAFF
NA	TRBV6-5	TRBJ2-7	14	NA	TGTGCCAGCAGTTACCAGGGTCTCGCCTACGAGCAGTACTTC	CASSYQGLAYEQYF
NA	TRBV27	TRBJ2-1	15	TRBD2	TGTGCCAGCAGTTTCGTAGCGGGAAATATTAATGAGCAGTTCTTC	CASSFVAGNINEQFF
NA	TRBV10-3	TRBJ2-3	14	TRBD1	TGTGCCATCAGTGCAGGGGGTTCCTCAGATACGCAGTATTTT	CAISAGGSSDTQYF
NA	TRBV7-9	TRBJ2-7	15	NA	TGTGCCAGCAGCCCACCCAGGGCGGAGTCCTACGAGCAGTACTTC	CASSPPRAESYEQYF
NA	TRBV27	TRBJ1-4	14	TRBD1	TGTGCCAGCAGTACCACAGGGGGCTTTGAAAAACTGTTTTTT	CASSTTGGFEKLFF
NA	TRBV13	TRBJ2-1	15	NA	TGTGCCAGCAGCTCAACCCGGGACTTCGTGGATGAGCAGTTCTTC	CASSSTRDFVDEQFF
NA	TRBV28	TRBJ2-1	15	NA	TGTGCCAGCAGTTTTGGCAGCAATATCTACAATGAGCAGTTCTTC	CASSFGSNIYNEQFF
once	TRBV15	TRBJ2-5	15	NA	TGTGCCACCAGCAGAGATAGTGAGGGCCGTGAGACCCAGTACTTC	CATSRDSEGRETQYF
NA	TRBV7-9	TRBJ1-6	16	NA	TGTGCCAGCAGCACTCAAGACAGCTTCTATAATTCACCCCTCCACTTT	CASSTQDSFYNSPLHF
NA	TRBV9	TRBJ2-1	14	TRBD2	TGTGCCAGCAGCCCAAAGGGGACTAGCGGAGAGCAGTTCTTC	CASSPKGTSGEQFF
NA	TRBV6-1	TRBJ2-5	15	NA	TGTGCCAGCAGTGAAGTCCACAGGTTACAAGAGACCCAGTACTTC	CASSEVHRLQETQYF
NA	TRBV27	TRBJ1-5	15	NA	TGTGCCAGCAGTCCCTTAGAGGGGACCCTAGAGCCCCAGCATTTT	CASSPLEGTLEPQHF
NA	TRBV11-2	TRBJ2-1	13	NA	TGTGCCAGCAGCTTAGAGGGGGCAGATGAGCAGTTCTTC	CASSLEGADEQFF
NA	TRBV4-2	TRBJ2-3	18	TRBD2	TGTGCCAGCAGCCAAGCGTGGGGGACTAGCGGAGGCACAGATACGCAGTATTTT	CASSQAWGTSGGTDTQYF
NA	TRBV28	TRBJ2-1	21	TRBD1	TGTGCCACCGACCCATGGGGGACAGGGGGCTCCCTTAGGGCATTCAGGTATGAGCAGTTCTTC	CATDPWGTGGSLRAFRYEQFF
NA	TRBV4-3	TRBJ2-1	15	NA	TGCGCCAGCAGCCAAGATCAGTACTCTTACAATGAGCAGTTCTTC	CASSQDQYSYNEQFF
few	TRBV28	TRBJ2-7	15	TRBD2	TGTGCCAGCACTCCGACTAGCGGGATTACCTACGAGCAGTACTTC	CASTPTSGITYEQYF
NA	TRBV11-3	TRBJ2-7	13	NA	TGTGCCAGCAGCTTAACACGGACCTACGAGCAGTACTTC	CASSLTRTYEQYF
once	TRBV11-2	TRBJ2-3	18	NA	TGTGCCAGCAGCTTAGATGTGTATTGGGCTAGCGACACAGATACGCAGTATTTT	CASSLDVYWASDTDTQYF
NA	TRBV4-3	TRBJ2-1	16	NA	TGCGCCAGCAGCCAAGAATGGTCTAGCTCCTACAATGAGCAGTTCTTC	CASSQEWSSSYNEQFF
NA	TRBV9	TRBJ2-3	17	TRBD2	TGTGCCAGCAGCGTAGGACGAGGGACTACCCCCGTAGATACGCAGTATTTT	CASSVGRGTTPVDTQYF
NA	TRBV27	TRBJ1-2	15	NA	TGTGCCAGCAGGGAAAGCGGGGAAACTAACTATGGCTACACCTTC	CASRESGETNYGYTF
NA	TRBV27	TRBJ1-5	13	TRBD1	TGTGCCACCGGGGTGGACAGGGATCAGCCCCAGCATTTT	CATGVDRDQPQHF
NA	TRBV27	TRBJ2-7	15	TRBD1	TGTGCCAGCAGTTGGTCTCCTGACAGGGCCTACGAGCAGTACTTC	CASSWSPDRAYEQYF
NA	TRBV28	TRBJ1-5	14	NA	TGTGCCAGCAGCGGCGGACTGGAGAATCAGCCCCAGCATTTT	CASSGGLENQPQHF
NA	TRBV6-1	TRBJ2-7	10	NA	TGTGCCAGCGGTGTCTACGAGCAGTACTTC	CASGVYEQYF
NA	TRBV6-1	TRBJ1-5	14	NA	TGTGCCAGCAGTGAATCTAGGGGCGGGGGGCCCCAGCATTTT	CASSESRGGGPQHF